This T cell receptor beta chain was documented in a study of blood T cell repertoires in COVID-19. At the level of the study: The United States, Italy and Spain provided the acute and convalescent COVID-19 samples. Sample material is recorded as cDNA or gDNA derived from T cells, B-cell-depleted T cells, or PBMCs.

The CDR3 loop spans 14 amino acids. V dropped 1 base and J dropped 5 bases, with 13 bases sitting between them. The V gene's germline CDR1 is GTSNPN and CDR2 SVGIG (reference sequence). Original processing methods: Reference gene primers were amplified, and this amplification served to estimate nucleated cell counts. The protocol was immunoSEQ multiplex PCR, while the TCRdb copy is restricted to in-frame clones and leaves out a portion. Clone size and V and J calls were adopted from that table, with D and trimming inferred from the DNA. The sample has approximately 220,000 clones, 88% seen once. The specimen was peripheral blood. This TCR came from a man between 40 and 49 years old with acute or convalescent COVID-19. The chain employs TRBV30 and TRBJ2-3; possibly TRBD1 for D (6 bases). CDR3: CAWSGQGLGDTQYF. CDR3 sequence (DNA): TGTGCCTGGAGTGGCCAGGGGTTAGGAGATACGCAGTATTTT. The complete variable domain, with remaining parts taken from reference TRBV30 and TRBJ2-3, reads SQTIHQWPATLVQPVGSPLSLECTVEGTSNPNLYWYRQAAGRGLQLLFYSVGIGQISSEVPQNLSASRPQDRQFILSSKKLLLSDSGFYLCAWSGQGLGDTQYFGPGTRLTVL.